This TCR delta chain was identified in a study of gamma-delta chains in newborns, infants, children. Across the study: Microbial exposure reportedly drives polyclonal innate γδ T cell expansion after birth.

TCRdb processed the reads again with the CATT caller. The data contain around 3,700 delta-chain clones, under 1.5% of them seen just once; the ten biggest clones take up roughly 20%. This CDR3 has 13 amino acids. The V and J ends lost 2 bases and 5 bases, in that order; junction bases with no gene match: 4. CDR1 and CDR2 from the germline V gene are TVYSNPD and GDNSRS (reference sequence). This clone has just a few counts. A read error likely explains why the TCRdb protein, taken from a much larger clone, differs from this DNA's translation at residue 7; the protein shown is translated from the DNA. The source of this sequence is a child who was a newborn, infant or young child, either healthy, febrile or measles-vaccinated (not recorded which). The sample consisted of blood. The chain carries TRDV3 and TRDJ2; 8 nucleotides line up with TRDD3. The CDR3 bases are TGTGCCTTTGTACTGGGGGGTACAGCACAACTCTTCTTT. Its translation is CAFVLGGTAQLFF.